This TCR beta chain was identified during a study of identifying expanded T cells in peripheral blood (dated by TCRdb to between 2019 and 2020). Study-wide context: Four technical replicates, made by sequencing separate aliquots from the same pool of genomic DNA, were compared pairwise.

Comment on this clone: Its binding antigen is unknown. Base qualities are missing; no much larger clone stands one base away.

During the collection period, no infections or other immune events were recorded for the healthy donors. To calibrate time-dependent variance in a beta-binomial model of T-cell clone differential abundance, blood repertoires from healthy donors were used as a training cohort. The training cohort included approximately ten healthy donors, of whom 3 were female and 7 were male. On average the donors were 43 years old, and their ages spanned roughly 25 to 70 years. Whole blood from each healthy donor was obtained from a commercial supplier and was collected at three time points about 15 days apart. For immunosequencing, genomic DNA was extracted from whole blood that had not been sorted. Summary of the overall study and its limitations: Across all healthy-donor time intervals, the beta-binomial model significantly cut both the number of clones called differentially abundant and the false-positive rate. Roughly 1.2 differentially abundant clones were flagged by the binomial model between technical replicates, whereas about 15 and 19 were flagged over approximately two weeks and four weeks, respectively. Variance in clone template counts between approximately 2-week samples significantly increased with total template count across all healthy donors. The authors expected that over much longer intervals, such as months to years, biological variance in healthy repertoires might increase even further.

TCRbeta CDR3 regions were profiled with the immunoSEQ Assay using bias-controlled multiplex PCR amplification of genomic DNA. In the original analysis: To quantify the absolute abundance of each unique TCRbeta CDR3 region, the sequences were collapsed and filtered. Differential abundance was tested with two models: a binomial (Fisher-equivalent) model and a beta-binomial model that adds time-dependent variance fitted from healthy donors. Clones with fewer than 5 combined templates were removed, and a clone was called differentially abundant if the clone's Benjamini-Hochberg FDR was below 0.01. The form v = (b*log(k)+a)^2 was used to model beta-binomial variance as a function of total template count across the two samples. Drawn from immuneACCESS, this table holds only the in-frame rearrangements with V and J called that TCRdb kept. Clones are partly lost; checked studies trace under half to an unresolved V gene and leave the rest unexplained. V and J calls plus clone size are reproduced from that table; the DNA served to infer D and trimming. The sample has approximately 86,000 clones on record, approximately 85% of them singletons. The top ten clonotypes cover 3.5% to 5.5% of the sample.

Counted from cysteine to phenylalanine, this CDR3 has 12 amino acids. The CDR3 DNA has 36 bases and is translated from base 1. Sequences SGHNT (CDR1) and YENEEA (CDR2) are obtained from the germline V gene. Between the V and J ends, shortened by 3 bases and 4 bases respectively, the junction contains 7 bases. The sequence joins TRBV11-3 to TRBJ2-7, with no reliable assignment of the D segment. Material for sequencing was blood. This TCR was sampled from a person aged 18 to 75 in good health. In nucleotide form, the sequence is TGTGCCAGCAGCTTTATGACTTACGAGCAGTACTTC. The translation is CASSFMTYEQYF.